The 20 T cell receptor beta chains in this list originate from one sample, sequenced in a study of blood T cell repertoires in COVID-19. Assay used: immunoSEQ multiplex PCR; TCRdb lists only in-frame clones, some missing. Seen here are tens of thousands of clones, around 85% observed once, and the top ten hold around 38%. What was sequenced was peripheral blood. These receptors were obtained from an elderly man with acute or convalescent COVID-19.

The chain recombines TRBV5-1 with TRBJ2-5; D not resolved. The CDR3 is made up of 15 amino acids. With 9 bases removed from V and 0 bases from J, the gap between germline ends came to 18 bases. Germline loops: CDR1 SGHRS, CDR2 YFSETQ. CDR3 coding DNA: TGCGCCACCCACCACGGTTTTTCGTACCAAGAGACCCAGTACTTC. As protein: CATHHGFSYQETQYF.

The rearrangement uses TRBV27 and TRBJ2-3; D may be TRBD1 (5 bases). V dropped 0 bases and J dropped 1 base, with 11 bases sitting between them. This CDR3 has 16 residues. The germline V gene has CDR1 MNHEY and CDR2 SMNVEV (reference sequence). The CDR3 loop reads CASSLSGAGGTDTQYF. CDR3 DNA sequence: TGTGCCAGCAGTTTATCTGGGGCAGGCGGCACAGATACGCAGTATTTT.

The CDR3 spells CASSPTSGKAYEQYF. The CDR3 DNA sequence: TGTGCCAGTAGTCCAACTAGCGGGAAAGCCTACGAGCAGTACTTC. V gene TRBV19 combines with J gene TRBJ2-7; TRBD2 matches at 10 bases. The germline CDR1 and CDR2 sequences are LNHDA and SQIVND (reference sequence). The CDR3 runs 15 residues. The V segment lost 5 bases and the J segment 2 bases; nucleotides outside the gene matches: 6. Supplemented by reference TRBV19 and TRBJ2-7, the full variable domain reads DGGITQSPKYLFRKEGQNVTLSCEQNLNHDAMYWYRQDPGQGLRLIYYSQIVNDFQKGDIAEGYSVSREKKESFPLTVTSAQKNPTAFYLCASSPTSGKAYEQYFGPGTRLTVT.

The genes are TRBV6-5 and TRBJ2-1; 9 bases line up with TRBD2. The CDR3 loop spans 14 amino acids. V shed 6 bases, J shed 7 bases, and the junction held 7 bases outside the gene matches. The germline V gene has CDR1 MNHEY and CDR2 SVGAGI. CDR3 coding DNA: TGTGCCAGCAGCCGAGCGGGAGGTCATAATGAGCAGTTCTTC. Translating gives CASSRAGGHNEQFF.

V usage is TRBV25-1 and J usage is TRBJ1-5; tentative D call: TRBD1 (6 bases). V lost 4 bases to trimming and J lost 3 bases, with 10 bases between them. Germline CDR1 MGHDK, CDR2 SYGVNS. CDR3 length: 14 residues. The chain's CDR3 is CASSGTGYNQPQHF. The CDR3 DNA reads TGTGCCAGCAGTGGAACAGGGTACAATCAGCCCCAGCATTTT.

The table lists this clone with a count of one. The CDR3 nucleotides read TGTGCCACCAGTGATTTGCTAGGCAGGGGTGGGAATGAGCAGTTCTTC. This translates into CATSDLLGRGGNEQFF. The chain combines TRBV24-1 with TRBJ2-1; D is perhaps TRBD1 (6 bases). The CDR3 length is 16 residues. V was clipped by 0 bases and J by 7 bases, with 15 bases between them. Looked up from germline, CDR1 is KGHDR and CDR2 is SFDVKD.

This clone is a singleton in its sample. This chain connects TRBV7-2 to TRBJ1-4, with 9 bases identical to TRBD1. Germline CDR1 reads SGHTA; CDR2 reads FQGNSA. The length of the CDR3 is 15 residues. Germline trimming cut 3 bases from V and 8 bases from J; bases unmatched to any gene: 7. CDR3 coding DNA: TGTGCCAGCAGCTTTTGGGACAGGGTGGGGGAAAAACTGTTTTTT. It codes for CASSFWDRVGEKLFF.

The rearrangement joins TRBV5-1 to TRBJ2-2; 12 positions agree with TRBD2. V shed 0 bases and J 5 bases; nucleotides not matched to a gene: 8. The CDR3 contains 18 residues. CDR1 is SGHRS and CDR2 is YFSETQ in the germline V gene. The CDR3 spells CASSLDLAGGPSTGELFF. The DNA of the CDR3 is TGCGCCAGCAGCTTGGATCTAGCGGGAGGGCCGAGTACCGGGGAGCTGTTTTTT.

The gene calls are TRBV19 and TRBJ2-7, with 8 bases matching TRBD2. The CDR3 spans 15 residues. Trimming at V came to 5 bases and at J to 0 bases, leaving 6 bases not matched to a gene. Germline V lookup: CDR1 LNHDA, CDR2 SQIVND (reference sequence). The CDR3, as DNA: TGTGCCAGTAGTCCCGGGGGGGGCACCTCCTACGAGCAGTACTTC. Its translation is CASSPGGGTSYEQYF. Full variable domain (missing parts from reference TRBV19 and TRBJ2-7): DGGITQSPKYLFRKEGQNVTLSCEQNLNHDAMYWYRQDPGQGLRLIYYSQIVNDFQKGDIAEGYSVSREKKESFPLTVTSAQKNPTAFYLCASSPGGGTSYEQYFGPGTRLTVT.

The CDR3, as DNA: TGTGCCAGTTTAACAGGGGCCCAGCCCCAGCATTTT. It is translated as CASLTGAQPQHF. V usage is TRBV28 and J usage is TRBJ1-5; 7 bases fit TRBD1. This CDR3 has 12 amino acids. CDR1 MDHEN and CDR2 SYDVKM come from the germline V gene. Unmatched junction bases numbered 6, after V lost 9 bases and J lost 7 bases. The full variable domain, with the rest looked up from reference TRBV28 and TRBJ1-5, is DVKVTQSSRYLVKRTGEKVFLECVQDMDHENMFWYRQDPGLGLRLIYFSYDVKMKEKGDIPEGYSVSREKKERFSLILESASTNQTSMYLCASLTGAQPQHFGDGTRLSIL.

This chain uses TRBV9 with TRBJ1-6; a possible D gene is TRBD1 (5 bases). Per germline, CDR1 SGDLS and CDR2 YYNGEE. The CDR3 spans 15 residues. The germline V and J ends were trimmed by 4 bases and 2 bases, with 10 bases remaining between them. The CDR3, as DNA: TGTGCCAGCAGCCTTGACAGTCCCTATAATTCACCCCTCCACTTT. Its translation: CASSLDSPYNSPLHF.

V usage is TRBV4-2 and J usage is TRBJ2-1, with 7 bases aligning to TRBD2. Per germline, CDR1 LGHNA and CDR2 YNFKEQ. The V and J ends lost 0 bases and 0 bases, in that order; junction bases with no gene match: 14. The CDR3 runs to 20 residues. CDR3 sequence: CASSQERGLSGLSSYNEQFF. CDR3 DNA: TGTGCCAGCAGCCAAGAAAGGGGCCTTAGCGGGTTAAGCTCCTACAATGAGCAGTTCTTC.

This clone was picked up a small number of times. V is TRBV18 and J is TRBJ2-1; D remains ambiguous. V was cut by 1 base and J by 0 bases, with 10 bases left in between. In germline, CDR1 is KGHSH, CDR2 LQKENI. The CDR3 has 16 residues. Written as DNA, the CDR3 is TGTGCCAGCTCACCACGGCCAGGCAGCTCCTACAATGAGCAGTTCTTC. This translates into CASSPRPGSSYNEQFF.

The CDR3 DNA follows: TGCAGCGTTGCCGGGGAAAGAGGGACAGGGCGAGACGAAAAACTGTTTTTT. Encoded protein: CSVAGERGTGRDEKLFF. The V call is TRBV29-1, the J call TRBJ1-4, with 9 positions matching TRBD1. Germline assignment: CDR1 SQVTM and CDR2 ANQGSEA. The CDR3 consists of 17 residues. V was clipped by 4 bases and J by 8 bases; unmatched bases: 17.

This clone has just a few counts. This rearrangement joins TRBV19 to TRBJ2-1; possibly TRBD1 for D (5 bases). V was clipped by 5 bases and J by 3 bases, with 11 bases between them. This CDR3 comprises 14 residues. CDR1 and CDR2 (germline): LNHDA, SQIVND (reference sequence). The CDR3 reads CASSAGRSYNEQFF. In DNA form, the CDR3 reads TGTGCCAGTAGTGCAGGGCGAAGCTACAATGAGCAGTTCTTC.

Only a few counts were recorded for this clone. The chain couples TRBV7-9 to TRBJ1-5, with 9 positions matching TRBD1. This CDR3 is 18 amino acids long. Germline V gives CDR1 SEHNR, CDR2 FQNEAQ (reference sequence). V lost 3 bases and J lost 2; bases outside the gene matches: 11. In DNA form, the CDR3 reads TGTGCCAGCAGCTTGGACAGGGGCCCCCGGTCGGGCAATCAGCCCCAGCATTTT. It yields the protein CASSLDRGPRSGNQPQHF.

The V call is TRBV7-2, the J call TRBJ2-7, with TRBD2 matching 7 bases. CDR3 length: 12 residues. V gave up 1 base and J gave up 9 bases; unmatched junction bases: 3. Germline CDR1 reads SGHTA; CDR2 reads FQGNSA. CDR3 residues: CASSLGAGVQYF. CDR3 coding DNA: TGTGCCAGCAGCTTAGGCGCGGGAGTGCAGTACTTC.

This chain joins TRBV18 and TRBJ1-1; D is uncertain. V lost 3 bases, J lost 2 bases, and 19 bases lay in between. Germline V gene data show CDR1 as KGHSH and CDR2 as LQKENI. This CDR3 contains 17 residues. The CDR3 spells CASSPVPFIQTNTEAFF. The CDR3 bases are TGTGCCAGCTCACCGGTACCCTTTATCCAAACTAACACTGAAGCTTTCTTT.

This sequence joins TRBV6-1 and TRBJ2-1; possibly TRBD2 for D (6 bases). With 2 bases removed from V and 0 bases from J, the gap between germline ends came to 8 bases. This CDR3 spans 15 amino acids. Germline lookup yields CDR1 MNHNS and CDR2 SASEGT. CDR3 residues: CASSESSVSYNEQFF. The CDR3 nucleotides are TGTGCCAGCAGTGAATCTAGCGTCTCCTACAATGAGCAGTTCTTC.

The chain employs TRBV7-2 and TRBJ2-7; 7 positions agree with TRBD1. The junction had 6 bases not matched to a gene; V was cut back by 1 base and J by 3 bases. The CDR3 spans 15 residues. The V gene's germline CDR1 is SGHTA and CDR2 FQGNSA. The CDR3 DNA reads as TGTGCCAGCAGCTTAGACTCCGCAGGGGGCTACGAGCAGTACTTC. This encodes CASSLDSAGGYEQYF.